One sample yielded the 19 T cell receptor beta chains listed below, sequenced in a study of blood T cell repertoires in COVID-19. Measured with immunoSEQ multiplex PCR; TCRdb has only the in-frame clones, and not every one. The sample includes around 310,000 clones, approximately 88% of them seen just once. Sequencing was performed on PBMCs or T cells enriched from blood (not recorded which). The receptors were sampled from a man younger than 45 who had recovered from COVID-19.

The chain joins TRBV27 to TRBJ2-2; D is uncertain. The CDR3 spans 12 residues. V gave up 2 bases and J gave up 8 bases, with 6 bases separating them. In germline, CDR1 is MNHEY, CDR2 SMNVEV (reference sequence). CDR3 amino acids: CASSLPEGELFF. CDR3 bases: TGTGCCAGCAGTTTACCAGAAGGGGAGCTGTTTTTT.

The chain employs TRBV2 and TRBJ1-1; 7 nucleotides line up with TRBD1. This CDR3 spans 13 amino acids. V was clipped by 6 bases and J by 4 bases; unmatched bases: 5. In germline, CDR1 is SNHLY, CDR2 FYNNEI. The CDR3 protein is CASRDDRATEAFF. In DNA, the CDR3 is TGTGCCAGCAGAGACGACAGGGCCACTGAAGCTTTCTTT.

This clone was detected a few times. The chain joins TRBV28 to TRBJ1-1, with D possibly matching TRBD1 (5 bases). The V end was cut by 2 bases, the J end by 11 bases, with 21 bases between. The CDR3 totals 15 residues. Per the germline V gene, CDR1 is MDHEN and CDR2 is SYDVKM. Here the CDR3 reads CASSLRQDTPRGAFF. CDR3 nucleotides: TGTGCCAGCAGTTTACGGCAAGATACTCCACGGGGGGCTTTCTTT.

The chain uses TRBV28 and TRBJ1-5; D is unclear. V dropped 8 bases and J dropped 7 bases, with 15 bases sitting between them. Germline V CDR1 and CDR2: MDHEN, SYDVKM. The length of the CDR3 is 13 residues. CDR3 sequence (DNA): TGTGCCAGCCTTCGGGAACAGTCCCAGCCCCAGCATTTT. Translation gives CASLREQSQPQHF.

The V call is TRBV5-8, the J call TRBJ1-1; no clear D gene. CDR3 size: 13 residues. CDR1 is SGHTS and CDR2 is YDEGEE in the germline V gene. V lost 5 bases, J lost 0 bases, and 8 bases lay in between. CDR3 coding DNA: TGTGCCAGCAGTTCCGCAGTGAACACTGAAGCTTTCTTT. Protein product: CASSSAVNTEAFF. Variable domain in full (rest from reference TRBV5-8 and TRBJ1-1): EAGVTQSPTHLIKTRGQQATLRCSPISGHTSVYWYQQALGLGLQFLLWYDEGEERNRGNFPPRFSGRQFPNYSSELNVNALELEDSALYLCASSSAVNTEAFFGQGTRLTVV.

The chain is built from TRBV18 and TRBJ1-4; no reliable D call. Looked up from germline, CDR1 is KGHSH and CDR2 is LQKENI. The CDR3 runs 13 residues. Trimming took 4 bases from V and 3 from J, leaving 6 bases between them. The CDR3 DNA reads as TGTGCCAGCTCACGATCGGCTAATGAAAAACTGTTTTTT. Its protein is CASSRSANEKLFF.

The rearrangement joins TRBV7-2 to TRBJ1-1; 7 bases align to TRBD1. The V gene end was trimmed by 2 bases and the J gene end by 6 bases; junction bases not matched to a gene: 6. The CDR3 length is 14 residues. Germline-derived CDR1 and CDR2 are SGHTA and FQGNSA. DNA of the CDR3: TGTGCCAGCAGCTTAATACAGGGGCCCTCTGAAGCTTTCTTT. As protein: CASSLIQGPSEAFF.

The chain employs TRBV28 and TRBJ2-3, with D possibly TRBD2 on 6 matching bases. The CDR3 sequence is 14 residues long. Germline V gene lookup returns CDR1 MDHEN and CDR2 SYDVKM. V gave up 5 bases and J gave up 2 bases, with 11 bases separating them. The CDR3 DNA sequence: TGTGCCAGCAGTCCGGGACTCTTCACAGATACGCAGTATTTT. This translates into CASSPGLFTDTQYF.

The CDR3 reads CASSLESGNYGYTF. DNA of the CDR3: TGTGCCAGCAGCTTAGAGTCAGGCAACTATGGCTACACCTTC. This rearrangement joins TRBV7-3 to TRBJ1-2; D call uncertain. The length of the CDR3 is 14 residues. The germline V gene has CDR1 SGHTA and CDR2 FQGTGA. Trimming cost V 2 bases and J 2 bases, with 9 bases left between them.

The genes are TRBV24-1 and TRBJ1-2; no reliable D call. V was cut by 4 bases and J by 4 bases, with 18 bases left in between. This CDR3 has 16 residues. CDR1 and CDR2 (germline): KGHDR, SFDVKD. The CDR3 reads CATSDPRAGLGYGYTF. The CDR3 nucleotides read TGTGCCACCAGTGACCCCCGGGCGGGATTGGGCTATGGCTACACCTTC.

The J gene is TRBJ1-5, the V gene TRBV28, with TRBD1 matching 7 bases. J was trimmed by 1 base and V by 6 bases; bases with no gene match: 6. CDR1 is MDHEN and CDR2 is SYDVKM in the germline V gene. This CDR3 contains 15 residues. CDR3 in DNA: TGTGCCAGCAGGACACCGGGACAGAGCAATCAGCCCCAGCATTTT. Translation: CASRTPGQSNQPQHF.

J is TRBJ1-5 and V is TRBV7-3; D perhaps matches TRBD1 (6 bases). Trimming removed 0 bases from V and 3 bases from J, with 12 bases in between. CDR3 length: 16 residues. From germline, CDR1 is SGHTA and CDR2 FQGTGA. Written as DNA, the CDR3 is TGTGCCAGCAGCTTAACTAGGACAGCGGACAATCAGCCCCAGCATTTT. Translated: CASSLTRTADNQPQHF.

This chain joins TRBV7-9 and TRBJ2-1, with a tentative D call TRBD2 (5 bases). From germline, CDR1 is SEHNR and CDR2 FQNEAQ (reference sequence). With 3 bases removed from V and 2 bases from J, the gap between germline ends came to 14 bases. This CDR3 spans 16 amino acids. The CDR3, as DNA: TGTGCCAGCAGCTTGAGGCGGGCAGGCCCCTACAATGAGCAGTTCTTC. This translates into CASSLRRAGPYNEQFF.

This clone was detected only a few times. The CDR3 region has the DNA TGTGCCAGCAGCTTCGACAGGAACACTGAAGCTTTCTTT. It translates to CASSFDRNTEAFF. The gene calls are TRBV3-1 (or the pseudogene TRBV3-2) and TRBJ1-1; possible D gene TRBD1, 5 bases. Germline CDR1 reads LGHDT; CDR2 reads YNNKEL (reference sequence). With 5 bases removed from V and 1 base from J, the gap between germline ends came to 8 bases. The CDR3 spans 13 residues.

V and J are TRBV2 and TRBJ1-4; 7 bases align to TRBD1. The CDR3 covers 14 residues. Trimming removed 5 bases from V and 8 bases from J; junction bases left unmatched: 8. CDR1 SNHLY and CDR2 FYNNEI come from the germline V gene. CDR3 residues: CASSPPTGVEKLFF. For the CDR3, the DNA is TGTGCCAGCAGTCCGCCCACAGGGGTGGAAAAACTGTTTTTT.

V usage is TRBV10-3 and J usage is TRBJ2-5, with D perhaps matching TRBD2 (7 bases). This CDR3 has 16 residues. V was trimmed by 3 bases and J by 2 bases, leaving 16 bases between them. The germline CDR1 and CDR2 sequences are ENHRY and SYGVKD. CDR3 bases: TGTGCCATCAGTGACCCCGGGGGGCCGGTTCAAGAGACCCAGTACTTC. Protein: CAISDPGGPVQETQYF.

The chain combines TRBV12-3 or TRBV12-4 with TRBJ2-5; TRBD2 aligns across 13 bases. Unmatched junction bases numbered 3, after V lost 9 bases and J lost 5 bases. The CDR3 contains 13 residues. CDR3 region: CASVLAGGETQYF. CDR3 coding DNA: TGTGCCAGTGTACTAGCGGGGGGGGAGACCCAGTACTTC.

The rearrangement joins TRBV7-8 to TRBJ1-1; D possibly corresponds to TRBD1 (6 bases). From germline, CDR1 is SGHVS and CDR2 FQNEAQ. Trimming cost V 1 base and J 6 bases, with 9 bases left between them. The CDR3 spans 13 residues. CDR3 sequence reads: CASSLGGGAEAFF. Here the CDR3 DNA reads TGTGCCAGCAGCTTAGGCGGGGGCGCTGAAGCTTTCTTT.

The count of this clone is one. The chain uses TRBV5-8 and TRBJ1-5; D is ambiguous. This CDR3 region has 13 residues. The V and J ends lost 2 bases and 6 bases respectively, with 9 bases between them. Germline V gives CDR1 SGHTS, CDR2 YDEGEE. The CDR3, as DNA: TGTGCCAGCAGCTTTGCGAATTTTCAGCCCCAGCATTTT. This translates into CASSFANFQPQHF.